The sample holds many counts of the clone carrying this T cell receptor (beta chain). Time point reported: newly diagnosed GD, antithyroid drugs for less than 3 months. TCR sequences were obtained from RNA taken from PBMCs. CDR3 regions were amplified by Arm-PCR using iRepertoire HTBI primers to build TCR beta libraries. TCRdb used MiXCR to reprocess the multiplex PCR reads, holding one entry per CDR3 protein. The sample yields more than 400,000 distinct CDR3 sequences, 15% to 20% seen once. The CDR3 has 11 amino acids. V was clipped by 5 bases and J by 9 bases, with 8 bases between them. The data were obtained in a study of regulatory T cells in long-lasting Graves disease. These data also formed part of another study, on T cells in Graves' hyperthyroidism and ophthalmopathy.

The sequence was collected from a woman in her twenties or thirties with Graves disease. Sequenced material: peripheral blood mononuclear cells (PBMCs), taken at new diagnosis, from a patient treated with antithyroid drugs. The chain carries TRBV12-3 or TRBV12-4 and TRBJ1-5; D gene ambiguous. The CDR3 loop reads CASSRVGPQHF. The CDR3 DNA is TGTGCCAGCAGTCGGGTCGGGCCCCAGCATTTT.